The TCR beta chain described here comes from a study of shared clonotypes between healthy human individuals. Germline CDR1 reads LNHNV; CDR2 reads YYDKDF (reference sequence). Trimming took off 0 bases at V and 8 bases at J, with 11 bases between the two ends. CDR3 length equals 14 residues. Nashville, Tennessee was home to all donors, who were Caucasian adults. Measured with immunoSEQ multiplex PCR; TCRdb has only the in-frame clones, and not every one. The profile covers 2 million to 2.5 million clones, with around 92% appearing a single time and more than 0.35% taken by the ten largest. The rearrangement joins TRBV15 to TRBJ2-1; D ambiguous. The sample comprised naive CD4+ T cells from PBMCs. As to subset: CD45RA+ positively selected. The clonotype originates from a man in his late teens or twenties in good health. Some clones in this sample may be carry-over from other donors' samples. CDR3 DNA sequence: TGTGCCACCAGCAGAGATAGCCGAGCAGATGAGCAGTTCTTC. Encoded protein: CATSRDSRADEQFF. Supplemented by reference TRBV15 and TRBJ2-1, the full variable domain reads DAMVIQNPRYQVTQFGKPVTLSCSQTLNHNVMYWYQQKSSQAPKLLFHYYDKDFNNEADTPDNFQSRRPNTSFCFLDIRSPGLGDTAMYLCATSRDSRADEQFFGPGTRLTVL.